A selection of T cell receptor beta chains follows, all from one sample in a study of cytomegalovirus exposure and HLA in healthy donors. Clones were sequenced by immunoSEQ multiplex PCR, and TCRdb holds only the in-frame ones, with some missing. The sample's table shows under 200,000 clones. Sequenced input: PBMCs. The receptors were gathered from a woman aged 18-30 years in good health and CMV-seropositive. Both conserved end residues are trimmed from each CDR3.

V: TRBV2; CDR3: ASSVLAGGLDTQY
V: TRBV5-1; CDR3: ASSGGTDPNQPQH
V: TRBV5-1; CDR3: ASSLAKSYEQY
V: TRBV14; CDR3: ASSHPPTVYEQY
V: TRBV27; CDR3: ASKVGDRGTGELF
V: TRBV5-1; CDR3: ASSLELAGAYEQY
V: TRBV30; CDR3: AWSVLGLASSYNEQF
V: TRBV5-1; CDR3: ASSLVGRSTGELF
V: TRBV5-4; CDR3: ASSLGRPVAGGDYEQY
V: TRBV28; CDR3: ASSKTGQLAGYYGYT
V: TRBV27; CDR3: ASSFNPYRANNEQF
V: TRBV27; CDR3: ASSSRLFAEAF
V: TRBV5-4; CDR3: ASSLAVLGDYEQY
V: TRBV10-1; CDR3: ATTGTGGGTQY
V: TRBV5-1; CDR3: ASSLIPVSTGGEKLF
V: TRBV7-9; CDR3: ASSLAPDTEAF
V: TRBV4-1; CDR3: ASSPYRTGDSPLH
V: TRBV19; CDR3: ASTPQGFYGYT
V: TRBV7-2; CDR3: ASSPMANLNTEAF
V: TRBV5-4; CDR3: ASSFVSGATDTQY
V: TRBV14; CDR3: ASSREVRGADTQY
V: TRBV5-3; CDR3: ARSSGTGIAGNTIY
V: TRBV15; CDR3: ATSRDLGWQGVNTNEKLF
V: TRBV2; CDR3: ASRGGTGDFYNGYT
V: TRBV2; CDR3: ASSRQGNEKLF
V: TRBV15; CDR3: ATSSYGTPGRHT
V: TRBV19; CDR3: ASSITERGGLDEQF
V: TRBV4-3; CDR3: ASSQGAGHLYEQY
V: TRBV10-3; CDR3: AIRDRVNTEAF
V: TRBV2; CDR3: ASRITGTGNTIY
V: TRBV5-6; CDR3: ASSPQGWAEETQY